This T cell receptor (beta chain) is from a study of T cells in Graves' hyperthyroidism and ophthalmopathy. Points from the study as a whole: Ophthalmopathy got predicted by the model a median around six months before its onset.

This clonotype was seen at least ten times. Its antigen is still unknown. TCR beta CDR3 regions were amplified from RNA transcripts. Carried out on the TCR CDR3, a first-round RT-PCR used the HTBI primer set. Each CDR3 protein is one row after TCRdb ran MiXCR on the multiplex PCR reads. The sample holds 700,000 to 950,000 distinct CDR3 sequences, approximately 40% seen once. The V gene's germline CDR1 is SNHLY and CDR2 FYNNEI. With V trimmed by 6 bases and J by 0 bases, 5 bases remained unmatched. The CDR3 runs to 15 residues. Hyperthyroidism was newly diagnosed in patients aged 18 to 65 (duration under 2 months). Diagnoses were made from clinical symptoms, serum measures (thyroxine and TRAb), thyroid ultrasound and orbital computed tomography.

The source of this sequence is a woman aged 40 to 50 with Graves' hyperthyroidism. The sample comprised blood. J is TRBJ1-3 and V is TRBV2; 7 nucleotides line up with TRBD1. The CDR3 loop is CASSEQGSSGNTIYF. For the CDR3, the DNA is TGTGCCAGCAGCGAACAGGGGAGCTCTGGAAACACCATATATTTT.